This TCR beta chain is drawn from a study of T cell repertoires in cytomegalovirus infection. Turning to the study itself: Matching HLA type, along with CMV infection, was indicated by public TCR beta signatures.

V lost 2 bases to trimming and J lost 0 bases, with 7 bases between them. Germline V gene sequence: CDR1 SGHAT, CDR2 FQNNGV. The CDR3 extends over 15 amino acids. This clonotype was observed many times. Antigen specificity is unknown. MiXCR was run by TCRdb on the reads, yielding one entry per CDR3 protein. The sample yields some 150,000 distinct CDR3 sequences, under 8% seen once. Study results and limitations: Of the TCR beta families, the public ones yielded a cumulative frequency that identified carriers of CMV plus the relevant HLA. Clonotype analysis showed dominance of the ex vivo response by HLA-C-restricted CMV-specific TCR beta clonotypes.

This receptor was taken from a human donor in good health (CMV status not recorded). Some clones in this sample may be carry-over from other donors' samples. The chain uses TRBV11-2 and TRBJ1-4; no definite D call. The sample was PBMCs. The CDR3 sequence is CASSLFPTTNEKLFF. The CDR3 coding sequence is TGTGCCAGCAGCTTATTTCCGACAACTAATGAAAAACTGTTTTTT.